Given below is one T cell receptor (beta chain) in context. Its antigen is not known. The germline V gene encodes CDR1 SGHDT and CDR2 YYEEEE. This CDR3 spans 12 amino acids. Trimming took off 5 bases at V and 2 bases at J, with 8 bases between the two ends. With 60 Vbeta and 13 Jbeta primers, the PCR was carried out. The protocol was immunoSEQ multiplex PCR, while the TCRdb copy is restricted to in-frame clones and leaves out a portion. This table holds approximately 250,000 clones, 70% to 90% found once. These data belong to a study of cytomegalovirus exposure and HLA in healthy donors. Study-level results: Usually a TCR sequence was rare, but some public TCRs were found in many donors. It was assumed in the presence/absence analyses that sequencing depth was roughly uniform across donors. Per published accounts, TCR beta sequences correctly predicted the HLA-A and HLA-B alleles of most subjects. CMV serostatus stood as the only immune exposure information on hand.

The receptor was isolated from a girl aged 2-15 years in good health and CMV-seronegative. The chain employs TRBV5-6 and TRBJ2-7; tentatively, D is TRBD2 (5 bases). Specimen: PBMCs. The CDR3 region has the DNA TGTGCCAGCAGTCGGCGGGCCTACGAGCAGTACTTC. It translates to CASSRRAYEQYF.